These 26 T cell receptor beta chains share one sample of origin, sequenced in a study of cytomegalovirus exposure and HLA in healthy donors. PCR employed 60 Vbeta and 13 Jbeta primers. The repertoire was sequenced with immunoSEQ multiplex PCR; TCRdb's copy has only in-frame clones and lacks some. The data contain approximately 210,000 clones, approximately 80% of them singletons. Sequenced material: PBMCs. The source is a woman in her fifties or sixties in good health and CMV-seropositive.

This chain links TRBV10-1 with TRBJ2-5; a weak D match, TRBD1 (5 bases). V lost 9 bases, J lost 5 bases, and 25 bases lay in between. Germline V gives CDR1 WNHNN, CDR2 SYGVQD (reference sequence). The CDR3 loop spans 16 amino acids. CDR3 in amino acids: CARESPFRDGAETQYF. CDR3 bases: TGCGCCAGAGAAAGCCCATTCAGGGATGGTGCGGAGACCCAGTACTTC.

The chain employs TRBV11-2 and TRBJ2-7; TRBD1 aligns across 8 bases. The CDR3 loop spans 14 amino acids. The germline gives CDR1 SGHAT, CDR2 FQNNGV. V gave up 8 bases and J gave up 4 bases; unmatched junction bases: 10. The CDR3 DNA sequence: TGTGCCAGCCGTACGAGACAGGGGTTATACGAGCAGTACTTC. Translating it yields CASRTRQGLYEQYF. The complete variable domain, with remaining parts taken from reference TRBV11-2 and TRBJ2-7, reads EAGVAQSPRYKIIEKRQSVAFWCNPISGHATLYWYQQILGQGPKLLIQFQNNGVVDDSQLPKDRFSAERLKGVDSTLKIQPAKLEDSAVYLCASRTRQGLYEQYFGPGTRLTVT.

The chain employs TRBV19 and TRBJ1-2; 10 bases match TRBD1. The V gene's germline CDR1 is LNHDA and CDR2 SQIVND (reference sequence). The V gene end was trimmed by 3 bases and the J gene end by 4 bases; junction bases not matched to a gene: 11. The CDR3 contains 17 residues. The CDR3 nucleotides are TGTGCCAGTAGTATTCGACAGGGGGCGAATTCCGGCTATGGCTACACCTTC. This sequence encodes CASSIRQGANSGYGYTF.

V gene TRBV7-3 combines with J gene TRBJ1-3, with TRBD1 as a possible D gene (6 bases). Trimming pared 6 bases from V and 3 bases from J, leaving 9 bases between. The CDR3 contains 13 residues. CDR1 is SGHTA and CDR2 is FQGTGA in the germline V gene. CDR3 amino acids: CASSPGDGNTIYF. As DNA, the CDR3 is TGTGCCAGCAGTCCAGGGGATGGAAACACCATATATTTT. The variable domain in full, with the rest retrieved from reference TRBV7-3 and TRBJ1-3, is GAGVSQTPSNKVTEKGKYVELRCDPISGHTALYWYRQSLGQGPEFLIYFQGTGAADDSGLPNDRFFAVRPEGSVSTLKIQRTERGDSAVYLCASSPGDGNTIYFGEGSWLTVV.

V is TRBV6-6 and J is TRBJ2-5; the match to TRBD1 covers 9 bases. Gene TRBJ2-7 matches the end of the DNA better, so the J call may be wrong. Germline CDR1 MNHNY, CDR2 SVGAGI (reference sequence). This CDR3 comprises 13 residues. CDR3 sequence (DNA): TGTGCCAGCAGGACCGGGACAGGGAACGAGCAGTACTTC. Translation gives CASRTGTGNEQYF.

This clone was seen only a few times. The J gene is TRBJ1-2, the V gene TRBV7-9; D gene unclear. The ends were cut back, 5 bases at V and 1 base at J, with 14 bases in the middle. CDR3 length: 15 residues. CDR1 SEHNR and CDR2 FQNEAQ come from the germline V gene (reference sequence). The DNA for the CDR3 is TGTGCCAGCAGCCTTACCGGCGGATTTAACTATGGCTACACCTTC. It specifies CASSLTGGFNYGYTF.

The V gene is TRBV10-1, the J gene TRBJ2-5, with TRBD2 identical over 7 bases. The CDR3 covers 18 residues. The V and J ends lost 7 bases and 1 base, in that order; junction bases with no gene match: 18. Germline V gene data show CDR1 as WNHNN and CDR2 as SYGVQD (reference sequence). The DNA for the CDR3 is TGCGCCAGCATTCCCTCACCCTGGGGCGGGGGAAGCCAAGAGACCCAGTACTTC. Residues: CASIPSPWGGGSQETQYF.

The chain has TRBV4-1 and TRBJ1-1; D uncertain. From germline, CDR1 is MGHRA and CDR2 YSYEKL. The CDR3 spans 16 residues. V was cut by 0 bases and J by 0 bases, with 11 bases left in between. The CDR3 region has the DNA TGCGCCAGCAGCCAAGATTCGGGGTTTATGAACACTGAAGCTTTCTTT. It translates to CASSQDSGFMNTEAFF.

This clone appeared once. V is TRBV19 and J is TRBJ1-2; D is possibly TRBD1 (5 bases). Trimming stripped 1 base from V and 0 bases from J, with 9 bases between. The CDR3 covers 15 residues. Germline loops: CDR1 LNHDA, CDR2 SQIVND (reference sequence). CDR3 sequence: CASSIVQDANYGYTF. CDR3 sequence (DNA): TGTGCCAGTAGTATAGTACAGGACGCTAACTATGGCTACACCTTC.

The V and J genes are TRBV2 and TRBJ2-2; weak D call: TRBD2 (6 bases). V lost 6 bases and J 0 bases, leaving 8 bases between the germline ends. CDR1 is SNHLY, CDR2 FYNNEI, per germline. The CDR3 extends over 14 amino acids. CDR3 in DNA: TGTGCCAGCAGGCGGGGAGCGAACACCGGGGAGCTGTTTTTT. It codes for CASRRGANTGELFF.

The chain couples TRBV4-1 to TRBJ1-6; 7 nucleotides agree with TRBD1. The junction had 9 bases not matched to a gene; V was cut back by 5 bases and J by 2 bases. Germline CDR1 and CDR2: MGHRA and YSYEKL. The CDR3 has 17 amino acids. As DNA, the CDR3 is TGCGCCAGCAGCACCCGACAGGGTGAGGCCTATAATTCACCCCTCCACTTT. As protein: CASSTRQGEAYNSPLHF.

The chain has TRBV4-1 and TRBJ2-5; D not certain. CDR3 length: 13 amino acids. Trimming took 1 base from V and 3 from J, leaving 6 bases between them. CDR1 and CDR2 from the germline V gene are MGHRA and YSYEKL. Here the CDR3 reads CASSQGPEETQYF. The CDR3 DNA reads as TGCGCCAGCAGCCAAGGGCCAGAAGAGACCCAGTACTTC.

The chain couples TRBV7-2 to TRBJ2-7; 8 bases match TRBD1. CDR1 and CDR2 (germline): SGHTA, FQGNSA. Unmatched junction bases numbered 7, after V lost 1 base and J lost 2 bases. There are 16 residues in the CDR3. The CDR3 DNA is TGTGCCAGCAGCTTAGGCGCCAGGGGGCTCCCCTACGAGCAGTACTTC. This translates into CASSLGARGLPYEQYF.

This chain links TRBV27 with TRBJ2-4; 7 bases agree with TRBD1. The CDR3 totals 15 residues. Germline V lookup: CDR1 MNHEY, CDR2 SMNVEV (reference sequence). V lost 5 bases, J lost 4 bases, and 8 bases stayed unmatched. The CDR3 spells CASSQYRGSKNIQYF. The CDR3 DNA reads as TGTGCCAGCAGTCAATACAGGGGATCTAAAAACATTCAGTACTTC.

The CDR3 DNA sequence: TGTGCCAGCAGCCAAGAACTTTTCTCGGACAGGGGCTACCTCACAGATACGCAGTATTTT. Its protein is CASSQELFSDRGYLTDTQYF. This chain uses TRBV4-2 with TRBJ2-3; 9 bases map to TRBD1. From germline, CDR1 is LGHNA and CDR2 YNFKEQ. Trimming at V came to 0 bases and at J to 2 bases, leaving 15 bases not matched to a gene. The CDR3 contains 20 residues.

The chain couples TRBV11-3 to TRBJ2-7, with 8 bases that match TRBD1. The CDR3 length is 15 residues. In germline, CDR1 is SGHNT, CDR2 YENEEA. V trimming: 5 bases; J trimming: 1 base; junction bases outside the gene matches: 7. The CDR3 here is CASSLGQGTSYEQYF. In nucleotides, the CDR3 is TGTGCCAGCAGCCTCGGACAGGGCACGTCCTACGAGCAGTACTTC.

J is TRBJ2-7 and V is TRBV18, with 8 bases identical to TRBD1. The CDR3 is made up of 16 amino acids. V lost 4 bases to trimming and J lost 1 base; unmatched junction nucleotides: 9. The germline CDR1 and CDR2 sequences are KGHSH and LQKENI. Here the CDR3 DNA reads TGTGCCAGCTCACAAGGACGGACAGGGACTTCCTACGAGCAGTACTTC. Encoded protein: CASSQGRTGTSYEQYF.

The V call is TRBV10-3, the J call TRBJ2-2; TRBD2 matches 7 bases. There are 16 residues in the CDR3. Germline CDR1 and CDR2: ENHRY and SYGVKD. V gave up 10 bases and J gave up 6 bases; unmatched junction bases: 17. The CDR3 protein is CATPGTTDGDSGELFF. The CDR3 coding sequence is TGTGCCACCCCCGGGACTACCGACGGGGATTCCGGGGAGCTGTTTTTT.

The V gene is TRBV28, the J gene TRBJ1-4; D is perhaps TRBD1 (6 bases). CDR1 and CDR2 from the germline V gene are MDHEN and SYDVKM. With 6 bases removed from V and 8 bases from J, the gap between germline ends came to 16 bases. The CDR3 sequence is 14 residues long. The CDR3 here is CASRPQGFREKLFF. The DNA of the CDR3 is TGTGCCAGCAGGCCACAGGGTTTCCGCGAAAAACTGTTTTTT.

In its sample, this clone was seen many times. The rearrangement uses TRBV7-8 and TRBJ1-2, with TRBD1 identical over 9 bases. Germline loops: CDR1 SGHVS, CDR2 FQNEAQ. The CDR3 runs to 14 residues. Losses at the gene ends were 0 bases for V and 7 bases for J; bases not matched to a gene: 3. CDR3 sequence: CASSLARQGGGYTF. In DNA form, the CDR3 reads TGTGCCAGCAGCTTAGCGAGACAGGGGGGTGGCTACACCTTC.

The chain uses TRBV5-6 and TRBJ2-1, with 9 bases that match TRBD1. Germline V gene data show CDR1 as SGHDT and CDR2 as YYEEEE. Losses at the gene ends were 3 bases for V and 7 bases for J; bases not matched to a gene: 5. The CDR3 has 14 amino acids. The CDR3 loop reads CASSWDRAWNEQFF. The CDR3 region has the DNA TGTGCCAGCAGCTGGGACAGGGCCTGGAATGAGCAGTTCTTC.

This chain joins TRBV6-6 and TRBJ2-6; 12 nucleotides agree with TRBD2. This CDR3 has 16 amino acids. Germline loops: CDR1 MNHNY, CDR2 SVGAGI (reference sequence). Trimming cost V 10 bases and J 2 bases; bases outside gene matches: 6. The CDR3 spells CATRLAGDPGANVLTF. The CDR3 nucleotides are TGTGCCACCCGACTAGCGGGGGATCCTGGGGCCAACGTCCTGACTTTC.

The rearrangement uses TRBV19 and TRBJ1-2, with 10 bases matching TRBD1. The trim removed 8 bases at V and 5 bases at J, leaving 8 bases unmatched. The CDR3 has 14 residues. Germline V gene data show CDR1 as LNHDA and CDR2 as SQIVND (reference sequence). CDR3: CASQPGQGLYGYTF. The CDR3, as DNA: TGTGCCAGTCAACCGGGACAGGGGCTATATGGCTACACCTTC.

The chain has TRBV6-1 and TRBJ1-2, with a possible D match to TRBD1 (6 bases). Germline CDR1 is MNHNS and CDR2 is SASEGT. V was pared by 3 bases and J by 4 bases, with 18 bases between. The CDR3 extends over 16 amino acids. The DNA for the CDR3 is TGTGCCAGCAGTGAGGGTCGCGGCAGGGGCCCCTATGGCTACACCTTC. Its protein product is CASSEGRGRGPYGYTF.

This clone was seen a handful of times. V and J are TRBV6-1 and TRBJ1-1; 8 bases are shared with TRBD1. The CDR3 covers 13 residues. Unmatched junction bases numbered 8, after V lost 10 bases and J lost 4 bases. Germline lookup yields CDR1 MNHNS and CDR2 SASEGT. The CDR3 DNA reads TGTGCCACCAACATGCAGGGGGCCACTGAAGCTTTCTTT. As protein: CATNMQGATEAFF.

The CDR3 DNA reads TGCGCCAGCAGCTTGGACGGGGATCTTCCCTACGAGCAGTACTTC. It is translated as CASSLDGDLPYEQYF. This chain connects TRBV5-1 to TRBJ2-7; possibly TRBD2 for D (5 bases). Germline V gives CDR1 SGHRS, CDR2 YFSETQ. The CDR3 loop spans 15 amino acids. Trimming cost V 0 bases and J 2 bases, with 12 bases left between them.